The following is a T cell receptor (beta chain) sequence with its context. The antigen remains undetermined. This record belongs to a study of OX40 agonist ivuxolimab in advanced cancers. Study-wide background: A partial response was reached by three patients: one with hepatocellular carcinoma and two with cutaneous melanoma. Study findings and constraints: Some nonresponders also had low normalized T-cell clonal expansion.

The data were produced by immunoSEQ multiplex PCR, yet TCRdb's version contains in-frame clones alone and is incomplete. The data contain tens of thousands of clones, around 87% of them singletons. Germline assignment: CDR1 KGHSH and CDR2 LQKENI. The CDR3 extends over 16 amino acids. The V and J ends lost 3 bases and 2 bases, in that order; junction bases with no gene match: 10. This chain uses TRBV18 with TRBJ2-7, with 7 bases lining up with TRBD1. The TCR sequence derives from an adult with an advanced solid tumor such as melanoma, head and neck, liver or kidney cancer. This sample comprised CD4+ or CD8+ T cells sorted from blood, obtained in a trial of the OX40 agonist ivuxolimab. The DNA for the CDR3 is TGTGCCAGCTCACCTGTCGACAGGGAGTGGACCTACGAGCAGTACTTC. Its translation: CASSPVDREWTYEQYF.